Given below is one TCR beta chain in context. The entry originates in a study of T cell responses to AZD1222 COVID-19 vaccine. Trimming pared 1 base from V and 9 bases from J, leaving 19 bases between. Germline V CDR1 and CDR2: MNHNS, SASEGT. This CDR3 has 17 amino acids. The method was immunoSEQ multiplex PCR; TCRdb's version includes in-frame clones alone and lacks a portion of them. Here the sample spans roughly 160,000 clones, roughly nine tenths being singletons. V usage is TRBV6-1 and J usage is TRBJ1-6; D perhaps matches TRBD1 (5 bases). The sequencing used peripheral blood, collected on day 0 of AZD1222 vaccination. The source of this sequence is an adult in good health. In nucleotides, the CDR3 is TGTGCCAGCAGTGAAGTTCTGGACGGGGCCGGGGGTTCACCCCTCCACTTT. Protein: CASSEVLDGAGGSPLHF.